This T cell receptor (beta chain) was captured in a study of blood T cell repertoires in COVID-19. Study background: There were acute and convalescent COVID-19 samples, and they came from the United States, Italy and Spain.

The length of the CDR3 is 15 residues. The ends were cut back, 3 bases at V and 0 bases at J, with 11 bases in the middle. Germline V lookup: CDR1 LGHDT, CDR2 YNNKEL (reference sequence). Using immunoSEQ multiplex PCR, the repertoire was profiled, and TCRdb retains in-frame clones only, with some absent. Counted here are about 300,000 clones, nearly 90% occurring once; the ten biggest clones make up 2.5% to 3.5%. Membership in each cohort depended on participant-reported clinical history. The chain joins TRBV3-1 (or the pseudogene TRBV3-2) to TRBJ1-1; D possibly corresponds to TRBD1 (6 bases). Sequenced: PBMCs or T cells enriched from blood (not recorded which). The origin of this receptor is a woman aged 50 to 60 who had been exposed to COVID-19. For the CDR3, the DNA is TGTGCCAGCAGCCAGGTCAGGGGAATGAACACTGAAGCTTTCTTT. This encodes CASSQVRGMNTEAFF.